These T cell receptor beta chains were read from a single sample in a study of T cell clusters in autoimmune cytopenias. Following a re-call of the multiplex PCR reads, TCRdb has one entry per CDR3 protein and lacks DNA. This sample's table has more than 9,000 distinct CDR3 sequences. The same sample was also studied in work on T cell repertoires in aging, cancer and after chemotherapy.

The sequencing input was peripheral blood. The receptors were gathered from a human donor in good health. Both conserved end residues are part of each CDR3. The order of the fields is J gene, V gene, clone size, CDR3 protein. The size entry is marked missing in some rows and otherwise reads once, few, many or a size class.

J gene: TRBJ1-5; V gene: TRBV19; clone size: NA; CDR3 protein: CASSRGQYSNQPQHF
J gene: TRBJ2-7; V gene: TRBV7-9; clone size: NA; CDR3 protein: CASSLNLLTDPYEQYF
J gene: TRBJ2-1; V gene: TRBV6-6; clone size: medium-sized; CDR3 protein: CASRLTSGAEQFF
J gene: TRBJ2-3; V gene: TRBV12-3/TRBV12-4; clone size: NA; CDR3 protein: CASSWGGDADTQYF
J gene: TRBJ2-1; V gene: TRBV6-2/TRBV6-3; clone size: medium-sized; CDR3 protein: CASSYSMNGRGIDEQFF
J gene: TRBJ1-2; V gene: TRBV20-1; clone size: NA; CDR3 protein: CSALIQGGYTF
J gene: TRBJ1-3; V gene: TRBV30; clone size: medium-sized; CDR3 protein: CAWKWSLLEDTIYF
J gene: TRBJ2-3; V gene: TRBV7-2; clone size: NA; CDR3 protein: CASSSTSGGVRDTQYF
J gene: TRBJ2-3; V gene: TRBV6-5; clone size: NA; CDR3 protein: CASSRDFTDTQYF
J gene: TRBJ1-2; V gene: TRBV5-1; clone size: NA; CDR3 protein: CASSLQGSLNGGYTF
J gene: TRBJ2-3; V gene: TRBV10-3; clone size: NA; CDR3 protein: CAISATLRPSTDTQYF
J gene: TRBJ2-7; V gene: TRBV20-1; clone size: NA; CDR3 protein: CSARDEARSSYEQYF
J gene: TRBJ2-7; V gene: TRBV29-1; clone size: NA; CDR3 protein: CSVDHWGGREQYF
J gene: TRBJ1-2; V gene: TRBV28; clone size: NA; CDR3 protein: CASSSLGGGYTF
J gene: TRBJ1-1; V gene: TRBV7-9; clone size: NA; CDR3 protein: CASSLGQGTEAFF
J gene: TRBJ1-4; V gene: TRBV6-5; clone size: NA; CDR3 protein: CASSYGQATNEKLFF
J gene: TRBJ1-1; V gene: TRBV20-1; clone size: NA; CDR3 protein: CSARDRGYPNTEAFF
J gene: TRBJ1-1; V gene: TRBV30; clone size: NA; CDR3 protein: CAWRPGSTAFF
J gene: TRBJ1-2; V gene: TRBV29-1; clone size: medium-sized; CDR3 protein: CSVDRGGNGYTF
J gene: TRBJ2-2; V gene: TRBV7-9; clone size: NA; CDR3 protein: CASSFRDRQNTGELFF
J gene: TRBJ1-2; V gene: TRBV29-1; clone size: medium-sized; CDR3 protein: CSVEGQGADGYTF
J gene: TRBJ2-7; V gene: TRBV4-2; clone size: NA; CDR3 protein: CASSQAGGAAYEQYF
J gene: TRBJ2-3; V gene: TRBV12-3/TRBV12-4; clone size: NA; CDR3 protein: CASSYSRTDTQYF
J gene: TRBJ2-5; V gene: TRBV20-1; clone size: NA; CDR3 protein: CSARDFQETQYF
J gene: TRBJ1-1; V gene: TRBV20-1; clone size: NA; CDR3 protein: CSASIGLEAFF
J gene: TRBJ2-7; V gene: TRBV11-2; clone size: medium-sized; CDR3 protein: CASSSTGASYEQYF
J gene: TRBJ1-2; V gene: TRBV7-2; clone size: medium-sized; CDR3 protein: CASSVRQGPNYGYTF
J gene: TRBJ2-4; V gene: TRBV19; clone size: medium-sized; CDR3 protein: CASSTSRQGTIQYF
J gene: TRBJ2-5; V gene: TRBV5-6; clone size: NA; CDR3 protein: CASSLASTGWTQYF
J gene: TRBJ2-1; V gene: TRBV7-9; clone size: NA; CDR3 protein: CASSLTLAGELNEQFF
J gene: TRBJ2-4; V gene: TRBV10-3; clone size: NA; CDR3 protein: CAILDLAKNIQYF
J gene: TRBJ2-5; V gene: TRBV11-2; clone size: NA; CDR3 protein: CASSFTGQGRWETQYF
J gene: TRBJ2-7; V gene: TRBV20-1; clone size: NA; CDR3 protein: CSAREFSVWRAYEQYF
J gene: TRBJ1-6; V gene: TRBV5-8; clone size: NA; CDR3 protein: CASSLAQGGSPLHF
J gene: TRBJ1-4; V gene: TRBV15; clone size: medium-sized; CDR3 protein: CATSRDFGVGEKLFF
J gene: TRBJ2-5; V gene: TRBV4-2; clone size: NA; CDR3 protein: CASSQGGGGAYETQYF
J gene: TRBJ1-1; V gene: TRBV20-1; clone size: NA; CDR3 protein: CSALNPGTGNTEAFF
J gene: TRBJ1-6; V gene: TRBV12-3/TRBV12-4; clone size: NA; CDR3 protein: CASSSRGGWISPLHF
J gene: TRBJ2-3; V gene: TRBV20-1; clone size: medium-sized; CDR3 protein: CSAGLAASTDTQYF
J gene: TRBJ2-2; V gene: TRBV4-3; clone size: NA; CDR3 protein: CASSHPRRRDFNTGELFF
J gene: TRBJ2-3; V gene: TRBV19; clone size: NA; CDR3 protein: CASSGQGLGTDTQYF
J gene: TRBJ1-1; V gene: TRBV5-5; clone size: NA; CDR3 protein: CASTLRVNTEAFF
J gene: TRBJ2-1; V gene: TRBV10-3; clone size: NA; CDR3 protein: CAISAGTGTSGYNEQFF
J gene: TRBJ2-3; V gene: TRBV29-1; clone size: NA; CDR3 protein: CSAEGAPGPATDTQYF
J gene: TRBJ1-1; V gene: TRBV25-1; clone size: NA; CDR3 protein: CATEGANSEAFF
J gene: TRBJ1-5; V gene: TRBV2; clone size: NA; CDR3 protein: CASSISLAGEGYSNQPQHF
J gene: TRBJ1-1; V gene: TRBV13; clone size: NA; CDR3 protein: CASSLDPRQGAFF